Shown below are 20 T cell receptor beta chains from a single sample sequenced in a study of CD8+CD57+ T cells in acquired aplastic anemia. Using genomic DNA as the template, TCR beta VDJ and CDR3 profiling was carried out. TCRdb re-called the reads through MiXCR, storing one row per CDR3 protein. The sample lists 250,000 to 300,000 distinct CDR3 sequences; roughly 53% were seen once. All sequencing subjects had displayed CD8+CD57+ cell expansion on flow cytometry. The sequenced sample consisted of sorted CD4+, CD8+, or CD8+CD57+ T cells (not recorded which) from PBMCs. The receptors derive from a human donor with aplastic anemia.

This sequence joins TRBV14 and TRBJ2-7; a weak D match, TRBD1 (5 bases). Per germline, CDR1 SGHDN and CDR2 FVKESK. Trimming stripped 4 bases from V and 3 bases from J, with 16 bases between. This CDR3 comprises 15 residues. CDR3 nucleotide sequence: TGTGCCAGCAGCCCAGGACACGGTTCCCACTACGAGCAGTACTTC. It encodes CASSPGHGSHYEQYF.

A single count supports this clonotype. The CDR3 DNA sequence: TGTGCTAGTGGTTTGGTGAGGTTGGGCCCTGGGAGCACTGAAGCTTTCTTT. This encodes CASGLVRLGPGSTEAFF. This chain connects TRBV12-5 to TRBJ1-1; no definite D call. The V and J ends lost 0 bases and 4 bases respectively, with 18 bases between them. The CDR3 consists of 17 residues. The germline V gene encodes CDR1 LGHNT and CDR2 FRNRAP.

A word on this clonotype: Relative to the germline gene, one junction end is altered; a read error may explain this. The chain has TRBV24-1 and TRBJ2-1; D is unresolved. CDR1 and CDR2 from the germline V gene are KGHDR and SFDVKD. The CDR3 covers 15 residues. The CDR3 nucleotides read TGTGCCACCAGTGGTTTGAGGCAGTCAGGCGATGAGCAGTTCTTC. This sequence encodes CATSGLRQSGDEQFF.

A few counts support this clonotype. The V gene is TRBV7-9, the J gene TRBJ1-2; D ambiguous. The V and J ends lost 0 bases and 0 bases respectively, with 11 bases between them. The CDR3 is 16 amino acids. Looked up from germline, CDR1 is SEHNR and CDR2 is FQNEAQ (reference sequence). The CDR3 DNA reads as TGTGCCAGCAGCTTAGCGAAGAGGAAGTCTAACTATGGCTACACCTTC. It codes for CASSLAKRKSNYGYTF.

This clonotype was recorded at least ten times. Relative to the germline gene, one junction end is altered; a read error may explain this. J is TRBJ2-1 and V is TRBV15; tentative D call: TRBD2 (5 bases). CDR3 length equals 17 residues. Germline loops: CDR1 LNHNV, CDR2 YYDKDF (reference sequence). The CDR3 here is CATSRGSGSGSYNEQLF. In nucleotides, the CDR3 is TGTGCCACCAGCAGAGGAAGTGGGAGCGGCTCCTACAATGAGCAGCTCTTC.

This clonotype has just a few counts. This sequence joins TRBV6-5 and TRBJ2-5; possibly TRBD1 for D (5 bases). V dropped 2 bases and J dropped 4 bases, with 8 bases sitting between them. The CDR3 length is 13 residues. CDR1 is MNHEY and CDR2 is SVGAGI in the germline V gene. CDR3 sequence: CASSYIRGETQYF. CDR3 bases: TGTGCCAGCAGTTACATAAGGGGAGAGACCCAGTACTTC.

With regard to this clonotype: This may come from a read error, since a much larger clone is one base off. The V gene is TRBV7-2, the J gene TRBJ2-7; the D gene is possibly TRBD2 (6 bases). Germline V gene sequence: CDR1 SGHTA, CDR2 FQGNSA. The CDR3 runs to 13 residues. V was shortened by 5 bases and J by 2 bases, with 10 bases between the two germline ends. In DNA, the CDR3 is TGTGCCAGCAGCCGGGACTTCACCTACGAGCAGTACTTC. It specifies CASSRDFTYEQYF.

This chain joins TRBV6-4 and TRBJ1-2; D unclear. The CDR3 spans 15 residues. In germline, CDR1 is MRHNA, CDR2 SNTAGT. V lost 7 bases and J lost 0, with 15 bases in between. The CDR3 coding sequence is TGTGCCAGCAAAGTCCGGGCGGCCGCTAACTATGGCTACACCTTC. Its protein is CASKVRAAANYGYTF.

Note on this clonotype: The junction and the germline gene differ at one end; a read error may be behind it. This chain links TRBV7-7 with TRBJ1-5; D uncertain. The CDR3 has 16 residues. The V gene's germline CDR1 is SSHAT and CDR2 FNYEAQ (reference sequence). CDR3 coding DNA: TGTGCTAGCAGCTTAGCAGACCTGGGGAAGAATCAGCCCCAGCATTTT. Protein: CASSLADLGKNQPQHF. The full variable domain, in which reference TRBV7-7 and TRBJ1-5 provide the parts outside the CDR3, is GAGVSQSPRYKVTKRGQDVTLRCDPISSHATLYWYQQALGQGPEFLTYFNYEAQPDKSGLPSDRFSAERPEGSISTLTIQRTEQRDSAMYRCASSLADLGKNQPQHFGDGTRLSIL.

This clonotype came up a few times. The genes are TRBV25-1 and TRBJ2-2; 9 bases are shared with TRBD2. CDR1 is MGHDK and CDR2 is SYGVNS in the germline V gene. The CDR3 consists of 17 residues. V shed 5 bases and J 1 base; nucleotides not matched to a gene: 8. The CDR3 protein is CASSMAGGLGNTGELFF. The CDR3, as DNA: TGTGCCAGCAGTATGGCGGGGGGGCTGGGGAACACCGGGGAGCTGTTTTTT.

The chain has TRBV10-1 and TRBJ1-1; D uncertain. The V gene's germline CDR1 is WNHNN and CDR2 SYGVQD (reference sequence). Trimming took 1 base from V and 4 from J, leaving 28 bases between them. This CDR3 is 20 amino acids long. CDR3 nucleotide sequence: TGCGCCAGCAGTGAGTGTCACGGGAGGGTAGGGTATGTGGTGGGCACTGAAGCTTTCTTT. The encoded protein is CASSECHGRVGYVVGTEAFF.

Many counts were recorded for this clonotype. The chain employs TRBV3-1 and TRBJ2-5; D gene unclear. The germline V gene encodes CDR1 LGHDT and CDR2 YNNKEL (reference sequence). V lost 1 base, J lost 6 bases, and 3 bases lay in between. The CDR3 is 11 amino acids. This CDR3 reads CASSQVKTQYF. CDR3 bases: TGTGCCAGCAGCCAAGTGAAGACCCAGTACTTC.

The V call is TRBV7-9, the J call TRBJ2-5, with D possibly matching TRBD1 (6 bases). V lost 3 bases and J 5 bases, leaving 13 bases between the germline ends. Germline assignment: CDR1 SEHNR and CDR2 FQNEAQ (reference sequence). The CDR3 has 14 residues. CDR3 DNA: TGTGCCAGCAGCTTGACAGGTCCCGGCGAGACCCAGTACTTC. Its protein is CASSLTGPGETQYF.

This clonotype was counted between two and nine times. V and J are TRBV24-1 and TRBJ2-3, with 7 bases fitting TRBD1. CDR1 KGHDR and CDR2 SFDVKD come from the germline V gene. The trim removed 4 bases at V and 0 bases at J, leaving 6 bases unmatched. The CDR3 has 16 amino acids. CDR3 nucleotide sequence: TGTGCCACCAGTGAGACGGGACAGACTAGCACAGATACGCAGTATTTT. It specifies CATSETGQTSTDTQYF.

In this sample, this clonotype turned up many times. The V gene is TRBV12-3 or TRBV12-4, the J gene TRBJ1-2, with a possible D match to TRBD1 (5 bases). Between the trimmed V and J ends, which lost 5 bases and 0 bases, there was a span of 13 bases. This CDR3 contains 15 residues. The DNA for the CDR3 is TGTGCCAGCAGTCCCACCGGGGGTCCTAACTATGGCTACACCTTC. Its protein product is CASSPTGGPNYGYTF.

V and J are TRBV7-9 and TRBJ1-2; possible D gene TRBD1, 6 bases. CDR1 is SEHNR, CDR2 FQNEAQ, per germline (reference sequence). The CDR3 sequence is 14 residues long. V was trimmed by 3 bases and J by 5 bases, leaving 13 bases between them. CDR3: CASSFAGADYGYTF. The CDR3 DNA sequence: TGTGCCAGCAGCTTTGCGGGGGCAGATTATGGCTACACCTTC.

V usage is TRBV7-8 and J usage is TRBJ1-2; D is ambiguous. The germline gives CDR1 SGHVS, CDR2 FQNEAQ. This CDR3 is 14 amino acids long. The V end was cut by 5 bases, the J end by 3 bases, with 13 bases between. CDR3 region: CASSLGAQDYGYTF. As DNA, the CDR3 is TGTGCCAGCAGCCTGGGTGCCCAGGACTATGGCTACACCTTC.

In this sample, this clonotype turned up many times. J is TRBJ2-1 and V is TRBV7-3; 9 bases map to TRBD2. The CDR3 is 15 amino acids. J was trimmed by 5 bases and V by 3 bases; bases with no gene match: 5. Germline V CDR1 and CDR2: SGHTA, FQGTGA. CDR3 nucleotide sequence: TGTGCCAGCAGCTTTGGCGGGAGGGCTAACAATGAGCAGTTCTTC. Amino acid sequence: CASSFGGRANNEQFF. Filled out from reference TRBV7-3 and TRBJ2-1, the complete variable domain reads GAGVSQTPSNKVTEKGKYVELRCDPISGHTALYWYRQSLGQGPEFLIYFQGTGAADDSGLPNDRFFAVRPEGSVSTLKIQRTERGDSAVYLCASSFGGRANNEQFFGPGTRLTVL.

The CDR3 is CGALTEGSYGYTF. CDR3 coding DNA: TGCGGCGCTCTGACAGAGGGCTCCTATGGCTACACCTTC. V gene TRBV29-1 combines with J gene TRBJ1-2; D perhaps matches TRBD1 (5 bases). CDR1 and CDR2 (germline): SQVTM, ANQGSEA. The CDR3 length is 13 residues.

For this clonotype: A much more abundant neighbour one base away suggests this may be a read error. This chain connects TRBV6-5 to TRBJ1-5, with D possibly TRBD1 on 6 matching bases. Germline V gene sequence: CDR1 MNHEY, CDR2 SVGAGI. The CDR3 is made up of 15 amino acids. Trimming shortened V by 5 bases and J by 1 base, and 12 bases separated the two germline ends. The DNA for the CDR3 is TGTGCCAGCAGTAGGTGGCAGGGGAGCAATCAGCCCCAGCATTTT. Its translation is CASSRWQGSNQPQHF.